This T cell receptor (beta chain) was sequenced during a study of blood T cell repertoires in COVID-19. Whole-study context: From the United States, Italy and Spain came samples of acute and convalescent COVID-19. T cells, B-cell-depleted T cells, or PBMCs supplied cDNA or gDNA.

CDR3 length equals 15 residues. Germline V gene data show CDR1 as SGHRS and CDR2 as YFSETQ. V lost 0 bases to trimming and J lost 4 bases, with 10 bases between them. As processed by the authors: How many nucleated cells were present was estimated from reference gene primer amplification. Libraries were prepared by immunoSEQ multiplex PCR; TCRdb keeps only in-frame clonotypes and omits some of them. The DNA gave D and trimming, while V, J and clone size come from that table. The sample contains about 150,000 clones, 88% of which appear only once. The TCR originated in a man aged 45-65 years who had recovered from COVID-19. This chain joins TRBV5-1 and TRBJ2-2, with D perhaps TRBD2 (5 bases). Specimen: peripheral blood. The CDR3 nucleotides are TGCGCCAGCAGCTTGGTCGTTGAGGGCACCGGGGAGCTGTTTTTT. This encodes CASSLVVEGTGELFF.